The clone carrying this TCR beta chain was recorded many times. This CDR3 comprises 13 residues. V was clipped by 0 bases and J by 4 bases, with 4 bases between them. Germline V gives CDR1 SGHAT, CDR2 FQNNGV. Method: immunoSEQ multiplex PCR; TCRdb's copy keeps in-frame clones and lacks some. The sample contains some 150,000 clones, 65% to 90% of which appear only once. This record belongs to a study of blood T cell repertoires in COVID-19. Study overall: Nucleic acid was either cDNA or gDNA, and it came from T cells, B-cell-depleted T cells, or PBMCs.

The receptor comes from a woman aged 50 to 60 with acute or convalescent COVID-19. The V call is TRBV11-2, the J call TRBJ1-5; D is unclear. The sequencing input was peripheral blood. The CDR3 loop is CASSLDMNQPQHF. DNA for the CDR3: TGTGCCAGCAGCTTAGATATGAATCAGCCCCAGCATTTT.